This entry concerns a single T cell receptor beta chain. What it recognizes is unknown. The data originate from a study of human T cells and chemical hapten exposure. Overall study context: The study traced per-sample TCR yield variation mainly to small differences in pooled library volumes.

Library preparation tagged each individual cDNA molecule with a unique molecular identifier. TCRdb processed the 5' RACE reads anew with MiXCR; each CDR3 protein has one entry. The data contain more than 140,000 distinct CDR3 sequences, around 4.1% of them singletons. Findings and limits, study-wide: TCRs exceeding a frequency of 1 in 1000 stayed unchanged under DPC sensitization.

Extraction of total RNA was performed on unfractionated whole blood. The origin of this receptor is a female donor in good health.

The CDR3 sequence is CSARGYGLTDTQYF. The DNA of the CDR3 is TGCAGTGCTAGAGGGTACGGTTTAACAGATACGCAGTATTTT. The chain uses TRBV20-1 and TRBJ2-3; D gene ambiguous. This CDR3 spans 14 amino acids. The V end lost 1 base, the J end lost 3 bases, and 11 bases lay between the germline ends. In germline, CDR1 is DFQATT, CDR2 SNEGSKA (reference sequence).